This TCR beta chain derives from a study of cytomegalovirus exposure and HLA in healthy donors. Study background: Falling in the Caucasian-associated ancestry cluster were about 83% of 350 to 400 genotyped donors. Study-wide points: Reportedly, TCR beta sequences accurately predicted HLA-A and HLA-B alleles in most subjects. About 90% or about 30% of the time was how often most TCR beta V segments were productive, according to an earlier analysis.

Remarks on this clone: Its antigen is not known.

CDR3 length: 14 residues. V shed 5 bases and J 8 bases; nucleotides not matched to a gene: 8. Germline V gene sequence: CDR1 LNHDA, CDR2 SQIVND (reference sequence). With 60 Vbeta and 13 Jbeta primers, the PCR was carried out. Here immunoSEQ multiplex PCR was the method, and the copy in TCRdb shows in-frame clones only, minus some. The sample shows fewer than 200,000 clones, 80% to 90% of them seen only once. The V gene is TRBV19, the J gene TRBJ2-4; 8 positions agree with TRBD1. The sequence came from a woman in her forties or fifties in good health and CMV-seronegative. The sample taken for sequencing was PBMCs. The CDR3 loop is CASSGRQGNDIQYF. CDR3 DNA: TGTGCCAGTAGTGGAAGACAGGGGAATGACATTCAGTACTTC.